This T cell receptor (beta chain) stems from a study of shared clonotypes between healthy human individuals (dated by TCRdb to about 2020). In terms of the full investigation: The cohort included a few men and a couple of women between 18 and 49 years of age. For each donor, CD4 naive and CD4 memory were each run on three plates, CD8 naive on two plates, and CD8 memory on one plate. Blood TCR repertoires of five healthy adults were deeply sequenced to estimate repertoire size and the extent of clonotype sharing between individuals. To increase sequencing depth and limit assay-specific biases, TCR repertoire library preparation and sequencing were carried out by different laboratories using diverse techniques. Per donor, leukapheresis produced somewhere between about 0.8 and 9 billion PBMCs.

Results the study describes overall, beyond this receptor: Compared with non-shared clonotypes, clonotypes shared by all four sorted-subset donors had higher generation probabilities. Naive subsets generally had larger estimated clonotype richness than memory subsets did. Pairwise subsampling indicated that sequencing depth was expected to affect the degree of clonotype sharing among donors. Even with the large sequencing depth, rarefaction of the sorted-subset datasets indicated that sequencing was incomplete. Sampling was restricted to blood, and TCR repertoires in tissue are likely to differ from TCR repertoires in blood. Because the study included only a small number of donors, the genetic and exposure-history diversity represented was limited. Sharing across four donors was observed for around 5% of naive CD4, over 3% of naive CD8, 2% to 2.5% of memory CD4, and less than 0.45% of memory CD8 clonotypes.

The donors were healthy, HIV-negative adults who had no recently reported acute infections or vaccinations. Every donor was a Caucasian adult living in Nashville, Tennessee, USA. CD4+ T cells were enriched by magnetic negative selection, after which naive cells were positively selected on CD45RA and the negative fraction was taken as the memory subset. After blood collection by leukapheresis, PBMCs were isolated using Ficoll-Histopaque density gradient centrifugation and then cryopreserved in the vapor phase of liquid nitrogen. Purity and quantity of every magnetically sorted T cell population were checked by analytical flow cytometry. Genomic DNA was isolated from every sorted fraction and measured by UV absorbance on a Nanodrop 2000c. As for this clone: Its antigen remains undetermined. No much larger clone exists at a distance of one base, and base qualities are not known.

TCR CDR3 regions were amplified from genomic DNA by multiplex PCR using the deep immunoSEQ assay. Genomic DNA extracted from each cell subset was distributed evenly over all wells of several immunoSEQ 96-well plates, and each plate served as one replicate. For sorted subsets, roughly 200 ng genomic DNA, equal to 25,000 to 35,000 T cell genomes, was loaded into each replicate PCR. Purified libraries were measured with a Qubit 3.0 fluorometer, size-checked on a Bioanalyzer 2100, and measured again with the KAPA Library Quantification kit. Every immunoSEQ 96-well plate was sequenced on a dedicated single-read 150-cycle Illumina NextSeq 550 flow cell. Turning to the authors' computational methods: Because the immunoSEQ output held only junctional sequences and lacked quality scores, the filtering could not match the filtering applied to full-length reads. Sequences were annotated with PyIR, a Python wrapper for IgBLAST v1.9, using IMGT germline references to assign V/J genes and CDR3. Reads with weak V/J assignments (E-value above 1e-6), missing CDR3, stop codons, out-of-frame junctions, or ambiguous translated residues were removed. A V3J clonotype was defined by an identical inferred V gene, J gene, and CDR3 amino acid sequence. Percentage overlap between repertoires was computed as shared unique clonotypes divided by the size of the smaller repertoire. Repertoire richness was assessed with RTK rarefaction, the Chao1 estimator, and Recon v2.1 estimates of unobserved clonotypes. Generation probabilities were computed with OLGA for all TCRbeta clonotypes obtained by the gDNA method from a handful of donors. TCRdb's version of the immuneACCESS table is confined to in-frame rearrangements and falls short of the full clone set. An unresolved V gene accounts for under half of the shortfall where checked; the remainder is of unknown origin. V and J calls plus clone size are reproduced from that table; the DNA served to infer D and trimming. A total of about 990,000 clones appear in this sample, around three quarters of them only once. The ten largest clones represent roughly 0.57% of the sample.

Sequenced: memory CD4+ T cells from PBMCs. Explained via the paper, the cell subset or site label denotes: CD45RA-negative fraction. The sequence was collected from a man in his late teens or twenties in good health. Some clones in this sample may be carry-over from other donors' samples.

The nucleotide sequence is TGTGCCAGCAGGGACCAGGATCGAGAAAAACTGTTTTTT. Translated, it reads CASRDQDREKLFF. The V and J genes are TRBV7-9 and TRBJ1-4; the D gene identity is not certain. According to the germline V gene (reference sequence), CDR1 reads SEHNR and CDR2 reads FQNEAQ. Including cysteine and phenylalanine, the CDR3 has 13 amino acids. Kept here is only the CDR3 DNA, which spans 39 bases and is read in frame from base 1. V sheds 6 bases and J sheds 8 bases, leaving 13 bases between their ends.